This T cell receptor beta chain was identified during a study of T cell responses to AZD1222 COVID-19 vaccine. The protocol was immunoSEQ multiplex PCR, while the TCRdb copy is restricted to in-frame clones and leaves out a portion. Among around 100,000 clones, 80% to 85% were seen once, and the ten largest hold about 9.5%. This CDR3 comprises 14 residues. Per the germline V gene, CDR1 is LNHNV and CDR2 is YYDKDF (reference sequence). Trimming pared 1 base from V and 4 bases from J, leaving 8 bases between. This receptor was taken from an adult in good health. The chain combines TRBV15 with TRBJ1-3; no definite D call. The sequences come from peripheral blood, collected on day 0 of AZD1222 vaccination. The CDR3 DNA sequence: TGTGCCACCAGCAGAGGCGGGATCGGAAACACCATATATTTT. It codes for CATSRGGIGNTIYF.